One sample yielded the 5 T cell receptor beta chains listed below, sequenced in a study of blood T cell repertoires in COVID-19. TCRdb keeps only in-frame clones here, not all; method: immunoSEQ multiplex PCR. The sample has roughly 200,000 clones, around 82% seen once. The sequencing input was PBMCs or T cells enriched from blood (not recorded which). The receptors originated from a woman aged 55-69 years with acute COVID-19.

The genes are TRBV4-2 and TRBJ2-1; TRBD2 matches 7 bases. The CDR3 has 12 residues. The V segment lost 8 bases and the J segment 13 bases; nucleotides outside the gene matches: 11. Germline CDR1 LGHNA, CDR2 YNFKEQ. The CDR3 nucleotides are TGTGCCAGCCGGGGGGATGCGGGTCGACAGTTCTTC. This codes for CASRGDAGRQFF.

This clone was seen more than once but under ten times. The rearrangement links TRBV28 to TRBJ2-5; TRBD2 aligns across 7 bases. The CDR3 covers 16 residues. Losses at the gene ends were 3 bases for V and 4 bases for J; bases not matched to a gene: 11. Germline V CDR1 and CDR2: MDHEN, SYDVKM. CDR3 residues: CASSLPTGTIGETQYF. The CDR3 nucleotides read TGTGCCAGCAGTTTGCCGACCGGGACTATTGGAGAGACCCAGTACTTC.

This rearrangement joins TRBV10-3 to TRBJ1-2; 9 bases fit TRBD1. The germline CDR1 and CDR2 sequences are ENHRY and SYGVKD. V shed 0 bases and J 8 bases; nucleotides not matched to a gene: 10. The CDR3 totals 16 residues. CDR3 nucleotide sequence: TGTGCCATCAGTGAGTCGCTGGGACAGGGTTCGCGCGGCTACACCTTC. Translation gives CAISESLGQGSRGYTF.

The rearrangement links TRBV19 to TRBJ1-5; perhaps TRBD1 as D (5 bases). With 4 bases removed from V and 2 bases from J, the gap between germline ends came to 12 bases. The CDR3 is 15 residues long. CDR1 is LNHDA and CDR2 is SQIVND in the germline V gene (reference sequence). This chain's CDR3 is CASSNWGFGNQPQHF. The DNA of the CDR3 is TGTGCCAGTAGTAACTGGGGCTTTGGCAATCAGCCCCAGCATTTT.

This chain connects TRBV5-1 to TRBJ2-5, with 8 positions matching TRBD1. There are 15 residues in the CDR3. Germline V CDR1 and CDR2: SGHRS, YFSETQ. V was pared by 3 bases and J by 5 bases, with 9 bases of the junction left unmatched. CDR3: CASSSFGQGGETQYF. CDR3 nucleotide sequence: TGCGCCAGCAGCTCGTTTGGACAGGGTGGGGAGACCCAGTACTTC.